The clone carrying this T cell receptor beta chain has at least ten counts. Antigen specificity is unknown. The entry originates in a study of T cells after yellow fever vaccination. Germline values: CDR1 DFQATT, CDR2 SNEGSKA (reference sequence). The CDR3 is 15 residues long. V was clipped by 3 bases and J by 3 bases, with 17 bases between them. General study points: Faster peaking, at day 5 versus 15, marked a secondary response that was weaker.

Each CDR3 protein gets one entry after TCRdb re-called the 5' RACE reads with MiXCR. The sample has 170,000 or so distinct CDR3 sequences, approximately 6.2% seen once. The sample in question was CD4+ T cells sorted from PBMCs, obtained on the day of the first yellow fever vaccination. The receptor was isolated from a man younger than 35 who received the YFV17D yellow fever vaccine. The V gene is TRBV20-1, the J gene TRBJ1-2; tentatively, D is TRBD1 (6 bases). CDR3 coding DNA: TGCAGTGCTAGGGGGGCCTTATCGGGTGACTATGGCTACACCTTC. This encodes CSARGALSGDYGYTF.